Listed here are 5 T cell receptor beta chains from one sample, sequenced in a study of cytomegalovirus exposure and HLA in healthy donors. Some clones are missing from TCRdb's copy, which holds only in-frame ones; the method was immunoSEQ multiplex PCR. The sample has 170,000 or so clones, about four fifths seen once. The material sequenced was PBMCs. These receptors were taken from a woman younger than 30 in good health and CMV-seropositive.

The J gene is TRBJ2-7, the V gene TRBV2; D is perhaps TRBD1 (6 bases). V was cut by 4 bases and J by 7 bases, with 17 bases left in between. Germline V gives CDR1 SNHLY, CDR2 FYNNEI. The CDR3 runs to 14 residues. The CDR3 protein is CASSVLQGLGEQYF. Here the CDR3 DNA reads TGTGCCAGCAGTGTACTACAGGGTCTTGGGGAGCAGTACTTC.

This rearrangement joins TRBV2 to TRBJ2-1; D unclear. The CDR3 length is 14 residues. Germline V CDR1 and CDR2: SNHLY, FYNNEI. V dropped 4 bases and J dropped 8 bases, with 15 bases sitting between them. CDR3 amino acids: CASSVGGLWDEQFF. CDR3 DNA: TGTGCCAGCAGTGTAGGCGGCCTCTGGGATGAGCAGTTCTTC.

The chain links TRBV29-1 to TRBJ1-2; 8 bases line up with TRBD1. With V trimmed by 6 bases and J by 0 bases, 3 bases remained unmatched. The CDR3 extends over 13 amino acids. Germline values: CDR1 SQVTM, CDR2 ANQGSEA. CDR3 DNA sequence: TGCAGCGTGCCGGGACAGGCTAACTATGGCTACACCTTC. Translated, it gives CSVPGQANYGYTF.

This clone showed up just once. The chain couples TRBV5-4 to TRBJ1-2; 7 nucleotides agree with TRBD1. This CDR3 comprises 13 residues. Trimming took 4 bases from V and 8 from J; bases not matched to a gene: 8. Germline CDR1 SGHNT, CDR2 YYREEE (reference sequence). The CDR3 sequence: CASSIETGLGYTF. CDR3 bases: TGTGCCAGCAGCATCGAGACAGGGCTCGGCTACACCTTC.

This chain uses TRBV27 with TRBJ2-1; D unresolved. CDR1 is MNHEY and CDR2 is SMNVEV in the germline V gene (reference sequence). V was cut by 8 bases and J by 6 bases, with 17 bases left in between. The CDR3 extends over 14 amino acids. CDR3 residues: CASAVERRGNEQFF. The CDR3 region has the DNA TGTGCCAGCGCCGTGGAACGAAGAGGCAATGAGCAGTTCTTC.